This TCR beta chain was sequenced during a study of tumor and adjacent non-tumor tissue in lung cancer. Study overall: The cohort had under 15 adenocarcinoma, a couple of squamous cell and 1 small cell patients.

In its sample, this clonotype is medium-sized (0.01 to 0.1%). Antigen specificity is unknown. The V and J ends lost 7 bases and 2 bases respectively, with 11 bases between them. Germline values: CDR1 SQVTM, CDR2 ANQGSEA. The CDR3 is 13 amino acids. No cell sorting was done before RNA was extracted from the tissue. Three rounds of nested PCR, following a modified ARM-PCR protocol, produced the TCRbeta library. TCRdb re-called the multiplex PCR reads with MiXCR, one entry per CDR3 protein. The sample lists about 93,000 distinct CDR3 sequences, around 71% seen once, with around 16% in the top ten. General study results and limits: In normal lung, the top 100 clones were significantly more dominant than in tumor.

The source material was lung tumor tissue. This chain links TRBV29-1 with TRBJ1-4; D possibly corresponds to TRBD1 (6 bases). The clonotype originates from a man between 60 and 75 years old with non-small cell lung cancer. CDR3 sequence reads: CSAGGATNEKLFF. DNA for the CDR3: TGCAGCGCCGGGGGGGCCACTAATGAAAAACTGTTTTTT.